Listed below are T cell receptor beta chains from one sample, sequenced in a study of blood T cell repertoires in COVID-19. Here immunoSEQ multiplex PCR was the method, and the copy in TCRdb shows in-frame clones only, minus some. The sample includes about 190,000 clones, just under 85% of them seen just once. The specimen was peripheral blood. The receptors here all came from a woman aged 70-85 years with active or convalescent COVID-19. The conserved cysteine and the conserved F or W are not part of the CDR3 here. The size of a clone is reported for some rows only, either as once, few or many, or as a class for expanded clones.

TRBJ2-2 | TRBV29-1 | few | SVEGGRTTGELF
TRBJ1-6 | TRBV9 | few | ASSVGQGTNSPLH
TRBJ1-4 | TRBV4-2 | once | ASSQVDRVTNEKLF
TRBJ1-5 | TRBV2 | few | ASSGQGGSNQPQH
TRBJ2-1 | TRBV5-6 | . | ASSLSYTRDYNEQF
TRBJ2-5 | TRBV7-9 | . | ASSSGLAGKQETQY
TRBJ1-1 | TRBV7-9 | . | ASSLAVGDTEAF
TRBJ1-1 | TRBV11-2 | . | ASSLGRVPEAF
TRBJ1-3 | TRBV5-1 | . | ASSLAGQSSGNTIY
TRBJ2-5 | TRBV18 | . | ASSLAGGPETQY
TRBJ2-3 | TRBV7-3 | . | ASSRGLAGRGTDTQY
TRBJ1-2 | TRBV9 | . | ASSVSPRVRAGYGYT
TRBJ2-7 | TRBV21-1 | . | ASRGQGKKNYEQY
TRBJ2-1 | TRBV11-2 | . | ASSRAGGRNEQF
TRBJ2-7 | TRBV21-1 | . | ASSKASIMTGEVSYEQY
TRBJ1-2 | TRBV5-1 | . | ASSPLQGPNYGYT
TRBJ2-1 | TRBV15 | few | ATSRGGHRSEQF
TRBJ2-3 | TRBV10-1 | . | ASSGAVYRQITDTQY
TRBJ2-2 | TRBV9 | . | ASSLGGREGTGELF
TRBJ2-7 | TRBV13 | . | ASSWGHSGEQY
TRBJ2-5 | TRBV11-2 | . | ASSPGAKETQY
TRBJ1-2 | TRBV9 | . | ASSPRQGGHGYT
TRBJ1-2 | TRBV30 | . | AWSSGQYGYT
TRBJ2-7 | TRBV5-6 | . | ASSQPTGASFEQY